Listed below are T cell receptor beta chains from one sample, sequenced in a study of T cell changes during pregnancy in multiple sclerosis. Method: immunoSEQ multiplex PCR; TCRdb's copy keeps in-frame clones and lacks some. The sample has about 31,000 clones, roughly 87% seen once. The specimen comprised CD8+ T cells from peripheral blood mononuclear cells, sampled in the first trimester of pregnancy. These receptor sequences come from a female donor with multiple sclerosis, enrolled in a pregnancy study. Each CDR3 is given with its conserved first and last residue. D genes are given only for firm matches. A clone size is listed for some rows: how often the clone was seen (once, few, many), or a class if it is expanded.

d_gene	j_gene	abundance	v_gene	CDR3aa	CDR3nt
-	TRBJ1-2	-	TRBV7-9	CASSPGITGYGYTF	TGTGCCAGCAGCCCAGGGATTACAGGGTACGGCTACACCTTC
TRBD2	TRBJ2-1	-	TRBV13	CASSYGLAGGNEQFF	TGTGCCAGCAGCTATGGACTAGCGGGAGGAAATGAGCAGTTCTTC
TRBD1	TRBJ1-2	-	TRBV7-8	CASSLALGRGIYGYTF	TGTGCCAGCAGCTTAGCGCTGGGCAGGGGGATTTATGGCTACACCTTC
-	TRBJ2-1	-	TRBV16	CASSDQDRWRGNEQFF	TGTGCCAGCAGCGATCAGGACAGGTGGAGGGGCAATGAGCAGTTCTTC
-	TRBJ2-1	-	TRBV7-9	CASSSWTEYNEQFF	TGTGCCAGCAGCTCATGGACAGAATACAATGAGCAGTTCTTC
-	TRBJ1-5	-	TRBV6-1	CASSGLRVSGNQPQHF	TGTGCCAGCAGTGGACTTCGGGTTTCCGGCAATCAGCCCCAGCATTTT
TRBD2	TRBJ2-1	-	TRBV30	CAWSPTSGRRWVYNEQFF	TGTGCCTGGAGTCCCACTAGCGGGAGGCGGTGGGTATACAATGAGCAGTTCTTC
TRBD2	TRBJ2-1	-	TRBV15	CATSAGEDGEQFF	TGTGCCACCAGCGCGGGGGAGGACGGTGAGCAGTTCTTC
-	TRBJ1-2	-	TRBV2	CASSEARNYGYTF	TGTGCCAGCAGTGAAGCGAGGAACTATGGCTACACCTTC
TRBD2	TRBJ2-3	-	TRBV7-9	CASSLDEREGDTQYF	TGTGCCAGCAGCTTAGATGAGCGGGAGGGGGATACGCAGTATTTT
-	TRBJ1-2	-	TRBV19	CASSEANYGYTF	TGTGCCAGTAGTGAGGCTAACTATGGCTACACCTTC
TRBD1	TRBJ2-2	-	TRBV7-9	CASARQGTHNYSPLGELFF	TGTGCCAGCGCCCGACAGGGCACACATAACTACTCACCGCTCGGGGAGCTGTTTTTT
-	TRBJ1-5	-	TRBV30	CACQEDTNQPQHF	TGTGCCTGTCAAGAGGACACAAATCAGCCCCAGCATTTT
TRBD1	TRBJ2-7	few	TRBV6-5	CASRPDGTGTDEQYF	TGTGCCAGCAGACCCGATGGGACAGGGACGGACGAGCAGTACTTC
TRBD2	TRBJ2-3	-	TRBV9	CASSVWTSGRDTQYF	TGTGCCAGCAGCGTCTGGACTAGCGGGAGGGATACGCAGTATTTT
-	TRBJ1-6	-	TRBV19	CASSLGTGTNSPLHF	TGTGCCAGTAGCCTTGGTACAGGTACTAATTCACCCCTCCACTTT
-	TRBJ1-1	-	TRBV6-6	CASSYTQEAFF	TGTGCCAGCAGTTACACACAGGAAGCTTTCTTT
TRBD1	TRBJ2-7	-	TRBV27	CASSSSGTGGGEQYF	TGTGCCAGCAGTTCCTCTGGGACAGGGGGCGGCGAGCAGTACTTC
TRBD2	TRBJ2-1	-	TRBV27	CASSLSGTSGTYNEQFF	TGTGCCAGCAGTTTATCTGGGACTAGCGGGACATACAATGAGCAGTTCTTC
TRBD1	TRBJ1-1	-	TRBV7-8	CASSLGDRNTEAFF	TGTGCCAGCAGCTTAGGGGACAGAAACACTGAAGCTTTCTTT
TRBD1	TRBJ1-2	once	TRBV5-1	CASSPPDREDGYTF	TGCGCCAGCAGCCCGCCCGACAGGGAGGATGGCTACACCTTC
-	TRBJ1-1	-	TRBV5-6	CASSLTENTEAFF	TGTGCCAGCAGCTTGACAGAGAACACTGAAGCTTTCTTT
TRBD1	TRBJ1-2	-	TRBV27	CASTGQGLDGYTF	TGTGCCAGCACGGGACAGGGACTTGATGGCTACACCTTC
TRBD1	TRBJ2-7	-	TRBV7-9	CASSSFTDRGQYF	TGTGCCAGCAGCTCCTTCACCGACAGGGGGCAGTACTTC
TRBD1	TRBJ1-2	-	TRBV6-5	CASSYGTGVSGYTF	TGTGCCAGCAGTTACGGGACAGGGGTTTCTGGCTACACCTTC
TRBD2	TRBJ2-7	-	TRBV7-6	CASSVDAPGLASEQYF	TGTGCCAGCAGCGTCGATGCCCCGGGACTAGCGTCCGAGCAGTACTTC
-	TRBJ2-7	-	TRBV2	CASGGLNYEQYF	TGTGCCAGCGGGGGACTGAACTACGAGCAGTACTTC
TRBD2	TRBJ2-1	-	TRBV30	CAWSVASGVNEQFF	TGTGCCTGGAGTGTAGCTAGCGGGGTGAATGAGCAGTTCTTC
-	TRBJ1-5	-	TRBV7-8	CASSSSDRYQPQHF	TGTGCCAGCAGCTCTTCGGACAGATATCAGCCCCAGCATTTT
-	TRBJ2-7	-	TRBV7-9	CASSPGGSYEQYF	TGTGCCAGCAGCCCCGGAGGGTCCTACGAGCAGTACTTC
-	TRBJ1-1	-	TRBV29-1	CSVFLQVNTEAFF	TGCAGCGTTTTTTTGCAGGTGAACACTGAAGCTTTCTTT
-	TRBJ2-2	-	TRBV27	CASSPLTGELFF	TGTGCCAGCAGTCCCTTGACCGGGGAGCTGTTTTTT
-	TRBJ1-1	-	TRBV5-6	CASSQGATEAFF	TGTGCCAGCAGTCAAGGGGCGACTGAAGCTTTCTTT
-	TRBJ2-7	-	TRBV27	CASSLLSSYEQYF	TGTGCCAGCAGTTTGCTGAGCTCCTACGAGCAGTACTTC
-	TRBJ1-1	-	TRBV29-1	CSVEGMRGRNTEAFF	TGCAGCGTTGAAGGTATGAGGGGGAGGAACACTGAAGCTTTCTTT
-	TRBJ1-6	-	TRBV27	CASSPYRVENSPLHF	TGTGCCAGCAGTCCCTACAGGGTTGAGAATTCACCCCTCCACTTT
TRBD1	TRBJ2-2	few	TRBV25-1	CASGTGDTGELFF	TGTGCCAGCGGGACAGGGGACACCGGGGAGCTGTTTTTT
TRBD2	TRBJ2-3	-	TRBV28	CASRAAGLAGGPTDTQYF	TGTGCCAGCAGGGCCGCGGGACTAGCGGGAGGGCCCACAGATACGCAGTATTTT
-	TRBJ2-7	-	TRBV7-8	CASSLMGGGGYEQYF	TGTGCCAGCAGCTTAATGGGGGGAGGAGGCTACGAGCAGTACTTC
TRBD2	TRBJ2-7	-	TRBV27	CASSQLGSGTYEQYF	TGTGCCAGCAGTCAACTCGGGAGCGGGACCTACGAGCAGTACTTC
TRBD1	TRBJ1-2	-	TRBV4-1	CASSQENRGPSYGYTF	TGCGCCAGCAGCCAAGAAAACAGGGGGCCGAGCTATGGCTACACCTTC
TRBD2	TRBJ2-7	-	TRBV27	CASSLKRGDYEQYF	TGTGCCAGCAGTTTAAAACGGGGGGACTACGAGCAGTACTTC
-	TRBJ1-2	-	TRBV19	CASTPSGGVHGYTF	TGTGCCAGTACCCCGAGCGGGGGGGTTCATGGCTACACCTTC
-	TRBJ2-1	-	TRBV5-6	CASSPALDEQFF	TGTGCCAGCAGCCCCGCGCTGGATGAGCAGTTCTTC
-	TRBJ2-5	-	TRBV9	CASSTHKLGQETQYF	TGTGCCAGCAGCACCCACAAGCTCGGGCAAGAGACCCAGTACTTC
TRBD2	TRBJ2-1	few	TRBV6-4	CASSDSVAGVNEQFF	TGTGCCAGCAGTGACTCGGTAGCGGGAGTCAATGAGCAGTTCTTC
TRBD2	TRBJ2-1	-	TRBV9	CASSDRTSGGVSSYNEQFF	TGTGCCAGCAGCGATAGGACTAGCGGGGGGGTTAGCTCCTACAATGAGCAGTTCTTC
TRBD2	TRBJ2-1	-	TRBV11-2	CASSFGASGRDLTYNEQFF	TGTGCCAGCAGCTTCGGGGCTAGCGGGAGGGATTTGACCTACAATGAGCAGTTCTTC
TRBD1	TRBJ1-2	-	TRBV5-1	CASSLDRGHGYGYTF	TGCGCCAGCAGCTTGGACAGGGGCCATGGCTATGGCTACACCTTC
TRBD1	TRBJ2-7	-	TRBV19	CASSPTGGEQYF	TGTGCCAGTAGTCCAACAGGGGGCGAGCAGTACTTC